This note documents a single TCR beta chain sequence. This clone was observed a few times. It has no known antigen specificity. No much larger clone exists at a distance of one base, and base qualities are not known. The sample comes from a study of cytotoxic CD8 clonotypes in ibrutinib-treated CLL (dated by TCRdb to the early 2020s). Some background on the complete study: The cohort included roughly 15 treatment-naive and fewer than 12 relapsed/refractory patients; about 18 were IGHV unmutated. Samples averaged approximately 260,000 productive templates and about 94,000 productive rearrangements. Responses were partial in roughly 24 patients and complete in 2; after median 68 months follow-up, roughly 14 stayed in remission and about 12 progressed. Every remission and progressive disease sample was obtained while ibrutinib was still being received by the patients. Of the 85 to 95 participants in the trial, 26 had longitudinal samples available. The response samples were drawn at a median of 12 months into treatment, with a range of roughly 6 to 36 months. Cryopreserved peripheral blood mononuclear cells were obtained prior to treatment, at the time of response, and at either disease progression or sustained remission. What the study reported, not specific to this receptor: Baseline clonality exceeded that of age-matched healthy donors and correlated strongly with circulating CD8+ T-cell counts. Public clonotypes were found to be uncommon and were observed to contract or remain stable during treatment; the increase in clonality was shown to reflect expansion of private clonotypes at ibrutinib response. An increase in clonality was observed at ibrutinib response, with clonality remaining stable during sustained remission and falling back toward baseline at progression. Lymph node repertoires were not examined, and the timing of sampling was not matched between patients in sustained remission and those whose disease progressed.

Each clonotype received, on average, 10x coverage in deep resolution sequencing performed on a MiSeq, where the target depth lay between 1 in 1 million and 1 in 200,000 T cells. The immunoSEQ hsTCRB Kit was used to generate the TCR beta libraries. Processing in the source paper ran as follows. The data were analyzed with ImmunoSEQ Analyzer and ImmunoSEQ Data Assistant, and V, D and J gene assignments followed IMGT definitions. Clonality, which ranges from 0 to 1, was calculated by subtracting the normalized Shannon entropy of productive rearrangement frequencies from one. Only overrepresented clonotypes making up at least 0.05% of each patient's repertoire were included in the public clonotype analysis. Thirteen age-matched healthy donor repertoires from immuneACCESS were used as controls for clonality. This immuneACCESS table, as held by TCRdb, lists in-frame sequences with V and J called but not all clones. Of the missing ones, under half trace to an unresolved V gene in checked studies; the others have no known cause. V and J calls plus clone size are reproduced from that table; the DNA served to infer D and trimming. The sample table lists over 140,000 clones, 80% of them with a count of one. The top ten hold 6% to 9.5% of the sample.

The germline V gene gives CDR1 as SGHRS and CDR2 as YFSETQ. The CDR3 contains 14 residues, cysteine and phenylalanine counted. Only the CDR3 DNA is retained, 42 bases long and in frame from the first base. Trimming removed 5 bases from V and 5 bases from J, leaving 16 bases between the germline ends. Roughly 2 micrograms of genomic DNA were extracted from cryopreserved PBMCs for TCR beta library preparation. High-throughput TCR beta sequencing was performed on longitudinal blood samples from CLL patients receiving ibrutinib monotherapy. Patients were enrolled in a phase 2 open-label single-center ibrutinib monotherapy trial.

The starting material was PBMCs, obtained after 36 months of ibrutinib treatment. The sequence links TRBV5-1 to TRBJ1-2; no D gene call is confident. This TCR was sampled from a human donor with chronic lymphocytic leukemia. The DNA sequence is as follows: TGCGCCAGCAGTATTCAGTATATGGATTATGGCTACACCTTC. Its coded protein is CASSIQYMDYGYTF.